A selection of T cell receptor beta chains follows, all from one sample in a study of radiation and T cells in renal cell carcinoma. The data were produced by immunoSEQ multiplex PCR, yet TCRdb's version contains in-frame clones alone and is incomplete. The sample lists approximately 90,000 clones, 75% to 90% occurring once. This specimen was blood, taken from a patient whose treatment included radiotherapy and nephrectomy. All receptors derive from a man aged 45-65 years with renal cell carcinoma. The CDR3 runs from the conserved cysteine through the conserved F or W. A D gene is named only where the DNA matches it firmly. Not all rows give a size; the values are once, few, many and, for expanded clones, a class.

d_call clone_size j_call v_call cdr3_nt cdr3_aa
. . TRBJ2-2 TRBV21-1 TGTGCCAGCAGCAAAGATCAGGGTGCGAACACCGGGGAGCTGTTTTTT CASSKDQGANTGELFF
. . TRBJ2-1 TRBV29-1 TGCAGCGTCGGCCGGGGGTTTGAGCAGTTCTTC CSVGRGFEQFF
TRBD1 . TRBJ1-3 TRBV28 TGTGCCAGCAGTTTATCGGGACAGGGGAAACGGGACACCATATATTTT CASSLSGQGKRDTIYF
. . TRBJ1-6 TRBV30 TGTGCCTGGAGTCTCATAGGAAGCTGGGCCCTCCACTTT CAWSLIGSWALHF
. . TRBJ2-7 TRBV4-1 TGCGCCAGCAGCCTATGGTCTTCGGGGGAGCAGTACTTC CASSLWSSGEQYF
TRBD2 . TRBJ2-5 TRBV6-1 TGTGCCAGCAGCGCTAGCGGGAGGGTTGAGACCCAGTACTTC CASSASGRVETQYF
. . TRBJ2-1 TRBV7-9 TGTGCCAGCAGCTTACGGCGGGGGACAACCAATGAGCAGTTCTTC CASSLRRGTTNEQFF
. . TRBJ2-5 TRBV7-2 TGTGCCAGCAGCTTAGGCAGTCTTTTCGTTGAGACCCAGTACTTC CASSLGSLFVETQYF
. . TRBJ2-2 TRBV4-2 TGTGCCAGCAGGATCGGGGGCGCGAACACCGGGGAGCTGTTTTTT CASRIGGANTGELFF
TRBD1 . TRBJ2-3 TRBV9 TGTGCCAGCAGCGTAGTAACAGGGGGTTTACCCACAGATACGCAGTATTTT CASSVVTGGLPTDTQYF
TRBD2 . TRBJ2-5 TRBV5-4 TGTGCCAGCAGCCCACCCAGCGGGGGGCGGGAGACCCAGTACTTC CASSPPSGGRETQYF
TRBD2 . TRBJ2-1 TRBV29-1 TGCAGCGTTGTTTTGGGGAGCGGGACTCGTAACAATGAGCAGTTCTTC CSVVLGSGTRNNEQFF
TRBD2 . TRBJ2-1 TRBV28 TGTGCCACCCGGGGTTGGCCGACCCCCGGGACTAGCGGGACGAGCTCCTACAATGAGCAGTTCTTC CATRGWPTPGTSGTSSYNEQFF
. . TRBJ1-6 TRBV21-1 TGTGCCAGCAGCAAGGGACGGACTAATTCACCCCTCCACTTT CASSKGRTNSPLHF
. . TRBJ2-7 TRBV6-5 TGTGCCAGCAGTTATGGGGGAGACAGTCTCGAGCAGTACTTC CASSYGGDSLEQYF
. once TRBJ2-7 TRBV27 TGTGCCAGCAGTGACGCGCATAGCGGAGTCCCTTACTTC CASSDAHSGVPYF
TRBD2 . TRBJ2-7 TRBV10-3 TGTGCCATCAGTTCAGGGACTAGCGGGGTTTGGCAGTACTTC CAISSGTSGVWQYF
TRBD1 . TRBJ2-5 TRBV5-8 TGTGCCAGCAGCTGGGGGACAGGGCAAAAAGAGACCCAGTACTTC CASSWGTGQKETQYF
TRBD1 . TRBJ2-7 TRBV28 TGTGCAACAGGGGGCACAGCGTTGGAGCAGTACTTC CATGGTALEQYF
. once TRBJ1-5 TRBV2 TGTGCCAGCAGTTGGGCCAGAGGGGCTTATAGCAATCAGCCCCAGCATTTT CASSWARGAYSNQPQHF
. . TRBJ2-2 TRBV4-2 TGTGCCAGCAGCCAACGCAACCAGCGATATGACACCGGGGAGCTGTTTTTT CASSQRNQRYDTGELFF
. few TRBJ2-1 TRBV5-1 TGCGCCAGCAGCTCGAAATCCCTACCAGGGAAGGAGTCCTACAATGAGCAGTTCTTC CASSSKSLPGKESYNEQFF
TRBD1 . TRBJ1-2 TRBV2 TGTGCCAGCAGCCGACAGGGGGCAGACTATGGCTACACCTTC CASSRQGADYGYTF
TRBD1 . TRBJ1-6 TRBV27 TGTGCCAGCAGTCCGGGGACAGGGCATAGTCCCCTCCACTTT CASSPGTGHSPLHF